What follows are 15 T cell receptor beta chains derived from one specimen sequenced in a study of CD8 T cells in Susac syndrome. The RNA, about 0.5 to 1 ug, was put through reverse transcription using random hexamers. TCRdb used MiXCR to reprocess the immunoSEQ multiplex PCR reads, holding one entry per CDR3 protein. In the table there are about 66,000 distinct CDR3 sequences, approximately 94% of which are singletons. Sequenced sample: CD8+ T cells from PBMCs. The source of these receptors is a human donor with multiple sclerosis.

The chain uses TRBV20-1 and TRBJ2-7; 8 positions match TRBD2. CDR1 and CDR2 (germline): DFQATT, SNEGSKA (reference sequence). This CDR3 is 15 amino acids long. With V trimmed by 3 bases and J by 2 bases, 9 bases remained unmatched. CDR3 region: CSASDREGLTYEQYF. Here the CDR3 DNA reads TGCAGTGCTAGCGACCGGGAGGGCCTTACCTACGAGCAGTACTTC.

J is TRBJ2-5 and V is TRBV19; either TRBD1 or TRBD2 may supply D (5 bases each). CDR1 is LNHDA, CDR2 SQIVND, per germline (reference sequence). The CDR3 length is 12 residues. Trimming took 9 bases from V and 7 from J, leaving 15 bases between them. The CDR3 sequence is CASLGPRGTQYF. CDR3 nucleotide sequence: TGTGCCAGCTTGGGACCTCGGGGGACCCAGTACTTC.

The CDR3 nucleotides are TGTGCCAGCAGCCCCGACGGATTGAACACTGAAGCTTTCTTT. It translates to CASSPDGLNTEAFF. This sequence joins TRBV3-1 and TRBJ1-1; D is ambiguous. Germline CDR1 is LGHDT and CDR2 is YNNKEL (reference sequence). Trimming pared 4 bases from V and 0 bases from J, leaving 9 bases between. The CDR3 runs to 14 residues.

This chain uses TRBV20-1 with TRBJ2-7; either TRBD1 or TRBD2 may supply D (6 bases each). V gave up 0 bases and J gave up 5 bases, with 14 bases separating them. CDR3 length equals 14 residues. Looked up from germline, CDR1 is DFQATT and CDR2 is SNEGSKA (reference sequence). The CDR3 bases are TGCAGTGCTAGAGATACGTTTAGGGGGGACGAGCAGTACTTC. This codes for CSARDTFRGDEQYF.

The chain has TRBV20-1 and TRBJ1-4; tentatively, D is TRBD1 (6 bases). The germline gives CDR1 DFQATT, CDR2 SNEGSKA (reference sequence). V lost 3 bases and J lost 11, with 13 bases in between. This CDR3 spans 12 amino acids. The CDR3 DNA follows: TGCAGTGCTAGGTCTTCAAGGGGGAAACTGTTTTTT. Its translation is CSARSSRGKLFF.

J is TRBJ1-2 and V is TRBV27; 7 bases are a match to TRBD1. The CDR3 is 16 residues long. V was pared by 8 bases and J by 4 bases, with 16 bases of the junction left unmatched. Germline V gene data show CDR1 as MNHEY and CDR2 as SMNVEV (reference sequence). The CDR3 reads CASGSARGTVPYGYTF. The CDR3 DNA reads as TGTGCCAGCGGCTCCGCCCGAGGGACAGTTCCCTATGGCTACACCTTC.

V and J are TRBV11-2 and TRBJ2-7; D is tentatively TRBD1 or TRBD2 (5 bases each). V was cut by 6 bases and J by 0 bases, with 15 bases left in between. This CDR3 is built from 15 residues. The V gene's germline CDR1 is SGHAT and CDR2 FQNNGV. CDR3 coding DNA: TGTGCCAGCAGTGGCGAGGCAGGGAGCTCCTACGAGCAGTACTTC. Residues: CASSGEAGSSYEQYF.

The CDR3 is CSVGGGTAEQYF. CDR3 coding DNA: TGCAGCGTTGGTGGGGGCACCGCCGAGCAGTACTTC. V usage is TRBV29-1 and J usage is TRBJ2-7, with a weak D call TRBD1 (6 bases). V was pared by 4 bases and J by 6 bases, with 13 bases between. Germline V gives CDR1 SQVTM, CDR2 ANQGSEA. The CDR3 extends over 12 amino acids.

J is TRBJ2-7 and V is TRBV12-3 or TRBV12-4, with 7 bases matching TRBD2. This CDR3 has 15 amino acids. The V gene end was trimmed by 8 bases and the J gene end by 2 bases; junction bases not matched to a gene: 12. The CDR3 loop is CASGGEGRQTYEQYF. CDR3 DNA: TGTGCCAGCGGGGGGGAAGGGCGTCAGACCTACGAGCAGTACTTC.

This rearrangement joins TRBV2 to TRBJ1-6; TRBD1 might be the D (5 bases). The CDR3 is 14 residues long. CDR1 is SNHLY, CDR2 FYNNEI, per germline. Deletions cut 7 bases from V and 14 bases from J, with 21 bases between. CDR3 residues: CASISGTGLLALHF. CDR3 bases: TGTGCCAGCATCTCCGGGACGGGACTTCTGGCCCTCCACTTT.

The DNA of the CDR3 is TGTGCCATCAGTGATGAACCCCGCGAGCAGTACTTC. Translation gives CAISDEPREQYF. The rearrangement uses TRBV10-3 and TRBJ2-7, with no clear D. The CDR3 runs to 12 residues. Germline CDR1 is ENHRY and CDR2 is SYGVKD. Trimming removed 3 bases from V and 6 bases from J, with 9 bases in between.

This clonotype was detected only once. The CDR3 spells CSVRLNSVEQYF. CDR3 coding DNA: TGCAGCGTTAGACTAAATTCGGTCGAGCAGTACTTC. The genes are TRBV29-1 and TRBJ2-7; TRBD2 might be the D (5 bases). The CDR3 is made up of 12 amino acids. V dropped 5 bases and J dropped 6 bases, with 14 bases sitting between them. Germline CDR1 and CDR2: SQVTM and ANQGSEA.

This chain uses TRBV27 with TRBJ1-5, with a weak D call TRBD1 (5 bases). Per germline, CDR1 MNHEY and CDR2 SMNVEV (reference sequence). V gave up 0 bases and J gave up 7 bases, with 22 bases separating them. The CDR3 contains 18 residues. The chain's CDR3 is CASSLSMGTVGFGQPQHF. The CDR3 DNA reads TGTGCCAGCAGTTTATCGATGGGGACGGTGGGTTTTGGACAGCCCCAGCATTTT.

This rearrangement joins TRBV25-1 to TRBJ2-1, with 7 bases that match TRBD2. V was pared by 5 bases and J by 2 bases, with 6 bases of the junction left unmatched. The CDR3 totals 15 residues. Germline V gene sequence: CDR1 MGHDK, CDR2 SYGVNS. The CDR3 reads CASSRTSDPYNEQFF. CDR3 bases: TGTGCCAGCAGTCGTACTAGCGACCCCTACAATGAGCAGTTCTTC. Full variable domain (remainder filled in from reference TRBV25-1 and TRBJ2-1): EADIYQTPRYLVIGTGKKITLECSQTMGHDKMYWYQQDPGMELHLIHYSYGVNSTEKGDLSSESTVSRIRTEHFPLTLESARPSHTSQYLCASSRTSDPYNEQFFGPGTRLTVL.

V gene TRBV7-6 combines with J gene TRBJ2-7, with D possibly matching TRBD2 (5 bases). CDR1 and CDR2 from the germline V gene are SGHVS and FNYEAQ. The V end lost 1 base, the J end lost 0 bases, and 16 bases lay between the germline ends. The CDR3 consists of 17 residues. The DNA for the CDR3 is TGTGCCAGCAGCTTAGATCCCCGGGGAGAGGGCTCCTACGAGCAGTACTTC. It yields the protein CASSLDPRGEGSYEQYF. Filled out from reference TRBV7-6 and TRBJ2-7, the complete variable domain reads GAGVSQSPRYKVTKRGQDVALRCDPISGHVSLYWYRQALGQGPEFLTYFNYEAQQDKSGLPNDRFSAERPEGSISTLTIQRTEQRDSAMYRCASSLDPRGEGSYEQYFGPGTRLTVT.